This T cell receptor beta chain was identified during a study of blood T cell repertoires in COVID-19. Study details: Sites in the United States, Italy and Spain provided acute and convalescent COVID-19 samples. Nucleic acid was either cDNA or gDNA, and it came from T cells, B-cell-depleted T cells, or PBMCs.

Germline V gene lookup returns CDR1 MNHEY and CDR2 SVGAGI. Trimming removed 5 bases from V and 3 bases from J, with 19 bases in between. The CDR3 contains 16 residues. Authors' data handling: By means of reference gene primer amplification, nucleated cell counts were estimated. Assay: immunoSEQ multiplex PCR; the TCRdb copy retains only in-frame clones and omits some. V, J and clone size were drawn from that table, and D and trimming were deduced from the DNA. The top ten hold 6% to 6.5% of the sample, which has roughly 100,000 clones, more than 85% seen once. The sample taken for sequencing was peripheral blood. V gene TRBV6-5 combines with J gene TRBJ2-5, with a tentative D call TRBD2 (6 bases). This TCR derives from a human donor in a cohort sampled during active COVID-19. The CDR3 sequence: CASSNYYRGGEETQYF. The CDR3 coding sequence is TGTGCCAGCAGTAACTATTACCGGGGAGGAGAAGAGACCCAGTACTTC.